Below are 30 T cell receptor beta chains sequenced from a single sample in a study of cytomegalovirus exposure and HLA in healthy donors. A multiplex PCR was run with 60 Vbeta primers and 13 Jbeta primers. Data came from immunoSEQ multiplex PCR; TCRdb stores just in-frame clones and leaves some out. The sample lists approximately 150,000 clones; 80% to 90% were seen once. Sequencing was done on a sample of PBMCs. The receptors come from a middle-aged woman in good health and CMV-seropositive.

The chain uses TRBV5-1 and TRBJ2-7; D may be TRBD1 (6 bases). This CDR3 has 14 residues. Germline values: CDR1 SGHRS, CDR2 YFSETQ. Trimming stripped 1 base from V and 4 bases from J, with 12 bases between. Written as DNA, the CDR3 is TGCGCCAGCAGCTTGACCCTACAGGGTTACGAGCAGTACTTC. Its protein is CASSLTLQGYEQYF.

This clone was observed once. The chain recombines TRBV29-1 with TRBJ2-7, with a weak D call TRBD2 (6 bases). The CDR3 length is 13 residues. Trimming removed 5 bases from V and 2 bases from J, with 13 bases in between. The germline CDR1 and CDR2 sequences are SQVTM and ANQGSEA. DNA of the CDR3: TGCAGCGTTACGGCTTCGGGGGCCTACGAGCAGTACTTC. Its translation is CSVTASGAYEQYF.

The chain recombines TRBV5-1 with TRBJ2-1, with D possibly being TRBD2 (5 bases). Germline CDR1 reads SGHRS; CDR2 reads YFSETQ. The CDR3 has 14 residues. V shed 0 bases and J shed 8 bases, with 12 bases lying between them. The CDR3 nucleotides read TGCGCCAGCAGCTTGGACACCCCGAGGGATGAGCAGTTCTTC. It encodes CASSLDTPRDEQFF.

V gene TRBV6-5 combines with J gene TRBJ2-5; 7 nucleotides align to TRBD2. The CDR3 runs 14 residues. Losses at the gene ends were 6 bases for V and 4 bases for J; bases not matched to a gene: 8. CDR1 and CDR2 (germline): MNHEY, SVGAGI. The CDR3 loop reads CASSRGRGTETQYF. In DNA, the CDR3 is TGTGCCAGCAGCCGTGGGCGGGGGACAGAGACCCAGTACTTC.

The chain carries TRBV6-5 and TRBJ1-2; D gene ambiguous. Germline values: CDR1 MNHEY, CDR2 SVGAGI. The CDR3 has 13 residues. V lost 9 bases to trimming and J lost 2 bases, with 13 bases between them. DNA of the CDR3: TGTGCCAGTCGGGAAAACTCCAACTATGGCTACACCTTC. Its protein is CASRENSNYGYTF.

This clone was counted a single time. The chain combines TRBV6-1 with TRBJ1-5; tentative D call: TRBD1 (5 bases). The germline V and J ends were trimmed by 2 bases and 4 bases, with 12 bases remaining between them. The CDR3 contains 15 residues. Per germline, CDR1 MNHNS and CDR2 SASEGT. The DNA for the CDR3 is TGTGCCAGCAGTGAACTAGGGGCGTGGAATCAGCCCCAGCATTTT. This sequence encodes CASSELGAWNQPQHF.

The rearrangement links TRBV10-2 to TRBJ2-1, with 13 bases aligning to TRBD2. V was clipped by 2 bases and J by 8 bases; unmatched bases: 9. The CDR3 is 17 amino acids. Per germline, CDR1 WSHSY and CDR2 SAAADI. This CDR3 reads CASSEPRLAGGSDEQFF. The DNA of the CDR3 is TGCGCCAGCAGTGAGCCAAGACTAGCGGGAGGAAGCGATGAGCAGTTCTTC.

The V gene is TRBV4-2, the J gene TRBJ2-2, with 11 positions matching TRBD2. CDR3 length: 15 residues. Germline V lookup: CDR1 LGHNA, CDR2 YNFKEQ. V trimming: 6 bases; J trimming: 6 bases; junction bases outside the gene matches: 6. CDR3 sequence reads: CASSPLAGGSGELFF. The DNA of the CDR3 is TGTGCCAGCAGTCCTCTAGCGGGGGGTTCCGGGGAGCTGTTTTTT.

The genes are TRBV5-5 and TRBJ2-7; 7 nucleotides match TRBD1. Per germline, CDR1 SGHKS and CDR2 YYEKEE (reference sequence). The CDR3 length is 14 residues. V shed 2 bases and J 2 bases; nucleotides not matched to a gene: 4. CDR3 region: CASSFGRGTYEQYF. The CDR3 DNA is TGTGCCAGCAGCTTCGGCAGGGGGACCTACGAGCAGTACTTC.

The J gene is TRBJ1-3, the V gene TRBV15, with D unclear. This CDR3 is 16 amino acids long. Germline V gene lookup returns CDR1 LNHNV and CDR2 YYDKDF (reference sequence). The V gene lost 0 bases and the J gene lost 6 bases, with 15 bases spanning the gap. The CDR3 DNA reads TGTGCCACCAGCAGAGATTACCCCACAGCGGCAAACACCATATATTTT. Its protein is CATSRDYPTAANTIYF.

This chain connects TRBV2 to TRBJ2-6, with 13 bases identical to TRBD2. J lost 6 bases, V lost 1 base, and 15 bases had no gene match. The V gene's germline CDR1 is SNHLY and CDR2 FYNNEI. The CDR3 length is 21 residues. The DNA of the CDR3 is TGTGCCAGCAGTGAAGGGCATCTAACTAGCGGGAGGGCCCTAGAGGCCAACGTCCTGACTTTC. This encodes CASSEGHLTSGRALEANVLTF.

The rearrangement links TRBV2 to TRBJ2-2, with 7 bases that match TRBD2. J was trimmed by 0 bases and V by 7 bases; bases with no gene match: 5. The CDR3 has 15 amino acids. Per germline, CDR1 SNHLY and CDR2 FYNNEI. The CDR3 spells CASKGRGSNTGELFF. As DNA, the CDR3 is TGTGCCAGCAAAGGGAGGGGATCGAACACCGGGGAGCTGTTTTTT. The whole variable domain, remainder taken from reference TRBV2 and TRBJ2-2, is EPEVTQTPSHQVTQMGQEVILRCVPISNHLYFYWYRQILGQKVEFLVSFYNNEISEKSEIFDDQFSVERPDGSNFTLKIRSTKLEDSAMYFCASKGRGSNTGELFFGEGSRLTVL.

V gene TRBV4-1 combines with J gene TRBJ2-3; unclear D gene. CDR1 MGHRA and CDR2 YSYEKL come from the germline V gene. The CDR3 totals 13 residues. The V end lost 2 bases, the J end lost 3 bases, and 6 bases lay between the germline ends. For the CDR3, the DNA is TGCGCCAGCAGCCAATTCCAGACAGATACGCAGTATTTT. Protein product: CASSQFQTDTQYF.

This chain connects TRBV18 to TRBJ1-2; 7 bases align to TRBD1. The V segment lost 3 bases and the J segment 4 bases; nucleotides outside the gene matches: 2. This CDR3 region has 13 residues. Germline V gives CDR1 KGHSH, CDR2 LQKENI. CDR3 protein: CASSPGTAYGYTF. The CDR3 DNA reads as TGTGCCAGCTCACCCGGGACAGCCTATGGCTACACCTTC.

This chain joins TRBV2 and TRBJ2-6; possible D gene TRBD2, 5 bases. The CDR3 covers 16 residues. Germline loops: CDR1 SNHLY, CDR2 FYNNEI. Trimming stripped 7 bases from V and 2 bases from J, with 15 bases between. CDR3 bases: TGTGCCAGCATAGGGATTCGGGGAGCTGGGGCCAACGTCCTGACTTTC. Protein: CASIGIRGAGANVLTF.

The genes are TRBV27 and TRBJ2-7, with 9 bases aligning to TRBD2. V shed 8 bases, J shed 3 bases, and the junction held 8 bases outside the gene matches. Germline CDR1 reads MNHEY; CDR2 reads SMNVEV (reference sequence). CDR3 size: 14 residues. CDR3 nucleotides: TGTGCCAGCGCAGAGGGACTAGCTAGCTACGAGCAGTACTTC. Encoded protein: CASAEGLASYEQYF.

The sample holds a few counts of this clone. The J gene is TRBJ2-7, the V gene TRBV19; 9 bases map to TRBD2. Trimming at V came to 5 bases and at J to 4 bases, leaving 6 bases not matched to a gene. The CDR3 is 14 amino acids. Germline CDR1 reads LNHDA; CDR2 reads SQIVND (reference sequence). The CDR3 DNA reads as TGTGCCAGTAGTTCAGCGGGAGGAGGTTACGAGCAGTACTTC. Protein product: CASSSAGGGYEQYF. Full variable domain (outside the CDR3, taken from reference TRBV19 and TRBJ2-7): DGGITQSPKYLFRKEGQNVTLSCEQNLNHDAMYWYRQDPGQGLRLIYYSQIVNDFQKGDIAEGYSVSREKKESFPLTVTSAQKNPTAFYLCASSSAGGGYEQYFGPGTRLTVT.

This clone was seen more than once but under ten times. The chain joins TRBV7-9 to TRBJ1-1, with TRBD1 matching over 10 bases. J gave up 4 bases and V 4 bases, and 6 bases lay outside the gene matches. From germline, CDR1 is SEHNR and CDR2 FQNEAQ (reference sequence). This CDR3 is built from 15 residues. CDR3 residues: CASSSPGQGSTEAFF. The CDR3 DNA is TGTGCCAGCAGCTCTCCGGGACAGGGGAGCACTGAAGCTTTCTTT.

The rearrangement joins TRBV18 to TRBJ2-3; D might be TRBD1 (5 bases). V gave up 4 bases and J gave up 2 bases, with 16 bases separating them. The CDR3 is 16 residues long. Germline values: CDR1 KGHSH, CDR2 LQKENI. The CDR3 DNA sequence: TGTGCCAGCTCACTCCCGACAGCCGTTTCCACAGATACGCAGTATTTT. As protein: CASSLPTAVSTDTQYF.

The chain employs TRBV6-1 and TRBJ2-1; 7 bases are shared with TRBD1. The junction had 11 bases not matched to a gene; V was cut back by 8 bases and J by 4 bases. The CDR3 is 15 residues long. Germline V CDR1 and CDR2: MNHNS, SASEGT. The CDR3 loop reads CASQNRDRVYNEQFF. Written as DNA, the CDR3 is TGTGCCAGCCAGAACCGGGACAGAGTATACAATGAGCAGTTCTTC.

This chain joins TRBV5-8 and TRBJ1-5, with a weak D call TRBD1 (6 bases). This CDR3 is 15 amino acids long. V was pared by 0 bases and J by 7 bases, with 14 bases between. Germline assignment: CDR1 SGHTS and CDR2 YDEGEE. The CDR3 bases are TGTGCCAGCAGCTTGGGCTATAAGGGGGGGCAGCCCCAGCATTTT. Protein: CASSLGYKGGQPQHF. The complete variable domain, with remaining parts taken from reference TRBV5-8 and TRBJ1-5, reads EAGVTQSPTHLIKTRGQQATLRCSPISGHTSVYWYQQALGLGLQFLLWYDEGEERNRGNFPPRFSGRQFPNYSSELNVNALELEDSALYLCASSLGYKGGQPQHFGDGTRLSIL.

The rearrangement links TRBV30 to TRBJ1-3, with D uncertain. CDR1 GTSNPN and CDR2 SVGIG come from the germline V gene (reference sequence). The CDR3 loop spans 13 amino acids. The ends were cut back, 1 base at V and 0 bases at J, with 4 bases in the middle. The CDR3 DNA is TGTGCCTGGAGTGAGCACTCTGGAAACACCATATATTTT. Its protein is CAWSEHSGNTIYF.

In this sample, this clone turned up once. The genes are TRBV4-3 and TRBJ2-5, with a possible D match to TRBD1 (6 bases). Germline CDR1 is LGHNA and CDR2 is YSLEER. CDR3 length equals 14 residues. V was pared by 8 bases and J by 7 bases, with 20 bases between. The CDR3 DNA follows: TGCGCCAGCCAAGACAGTACAGGGTTCGGGACCCAGTACTTC. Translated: CASQDSTGFGTQYF.

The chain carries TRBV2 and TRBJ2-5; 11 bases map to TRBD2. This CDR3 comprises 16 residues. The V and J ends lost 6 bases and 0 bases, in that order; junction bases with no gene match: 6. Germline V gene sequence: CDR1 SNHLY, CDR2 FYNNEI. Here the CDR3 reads CASRHLAGGNQETQYF. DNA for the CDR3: TGTGCCAGCAGACACCTAGCGGGGGGTAACCAAGAGACCCAGTACTTC.

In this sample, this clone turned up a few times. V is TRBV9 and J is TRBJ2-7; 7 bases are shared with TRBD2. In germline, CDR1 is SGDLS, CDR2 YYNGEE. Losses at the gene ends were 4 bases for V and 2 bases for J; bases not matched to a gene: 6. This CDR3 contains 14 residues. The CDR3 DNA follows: TGTGCCAGCAGCCGGCGGGAGCCCCCCTACGAGCAGTACTTC. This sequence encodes CASSRREPPYEQYF.

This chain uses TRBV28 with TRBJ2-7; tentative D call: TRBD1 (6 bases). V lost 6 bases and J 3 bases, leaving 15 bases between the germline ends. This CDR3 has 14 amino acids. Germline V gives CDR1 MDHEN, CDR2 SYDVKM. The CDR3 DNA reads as TGTGCCAGCAGCCCGGGGACATTCAGCTACGAGCAGTACTTC. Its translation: CASSPGTFSYEQYF. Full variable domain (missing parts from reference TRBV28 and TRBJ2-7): DVKVTQSSRYLVKRTGEKVFLECVQDMDHENMFWYRQDPGLGLRLIYFSYDVKMKEKGDIPEGYSVSREKKERFSLILESASTNQTSMYLCASSPGTFSYEQYFGPGTRLTVT.

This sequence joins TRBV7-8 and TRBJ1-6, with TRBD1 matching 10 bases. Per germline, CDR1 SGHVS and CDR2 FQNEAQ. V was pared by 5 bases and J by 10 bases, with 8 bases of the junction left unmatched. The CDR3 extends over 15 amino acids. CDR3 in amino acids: CASSDTGTGESPLHF. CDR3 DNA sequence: TGTGCCAGCAGCGATACCGGGACAGGGGAGTCACCCCTCCACTTT.

CDR3 sequence reads: CASSQPGTTYNEQFF. CDR3 DNA sequence: TGCGCCAGCAGCCAACCCGGGACTACCTACAATGAGCAGTTCTTC. The V gene is TRBV4-1, the J gene TRBJ2-1, with TRBD2 identical over 7 bases. Germline CDR1 and CDR2: MGHRA and YSYEKL. The V segment lost 2 bases and the J segment 2 bases; nucleotides outside the gene matches: 3. The CDR3 is 15 amino acids.

CDR3 coding DNA: TGTGCCAGTAGTACCTCGAGCGGGAAGGTGCAGTACTTC. The encoded protein is CASSTSSGKVQYF. This chain connects TRBV19 to TRBJ2-7; 7 nucleotides align to TRBD2. CDR3 length equals 13 residues. The V and J ends lost 4 bases and 9 bases, in that order; junction bases with no gene match: 9. Germline V gene data show CDR1 as LNHDA and CDR2 as SQIVND (reference sequence).

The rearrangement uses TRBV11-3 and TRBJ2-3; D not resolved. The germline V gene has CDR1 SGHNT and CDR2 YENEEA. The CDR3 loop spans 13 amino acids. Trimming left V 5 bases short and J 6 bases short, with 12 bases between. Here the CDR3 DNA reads TGTGCCAGCAGCCGATCAACTGTGGATACGCAGTATTTT. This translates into CASSRSTVDTQYF.